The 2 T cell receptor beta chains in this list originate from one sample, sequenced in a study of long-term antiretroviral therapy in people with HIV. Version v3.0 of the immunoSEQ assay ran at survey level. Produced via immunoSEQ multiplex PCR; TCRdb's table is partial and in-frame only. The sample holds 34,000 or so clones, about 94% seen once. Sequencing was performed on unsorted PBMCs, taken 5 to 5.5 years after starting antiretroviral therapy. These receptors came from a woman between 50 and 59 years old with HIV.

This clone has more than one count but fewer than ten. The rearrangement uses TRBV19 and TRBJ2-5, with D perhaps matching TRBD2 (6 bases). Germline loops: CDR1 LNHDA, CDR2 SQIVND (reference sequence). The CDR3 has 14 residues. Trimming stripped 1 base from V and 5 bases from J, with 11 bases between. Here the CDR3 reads CASSIAASDETQYF. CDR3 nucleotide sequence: TGTGCCAGTAGTATAGCGGCTAGCGACGAGACCCAGTACTTC.

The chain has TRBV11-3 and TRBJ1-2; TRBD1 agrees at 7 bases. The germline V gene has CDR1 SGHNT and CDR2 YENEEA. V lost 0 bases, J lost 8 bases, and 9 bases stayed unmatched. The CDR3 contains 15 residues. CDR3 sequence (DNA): TGTGCCAGCAGCTTAGATCCGGGGGACAGTGAAGGCTACACCTTC. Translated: CASSLDPGDSEGYTF.